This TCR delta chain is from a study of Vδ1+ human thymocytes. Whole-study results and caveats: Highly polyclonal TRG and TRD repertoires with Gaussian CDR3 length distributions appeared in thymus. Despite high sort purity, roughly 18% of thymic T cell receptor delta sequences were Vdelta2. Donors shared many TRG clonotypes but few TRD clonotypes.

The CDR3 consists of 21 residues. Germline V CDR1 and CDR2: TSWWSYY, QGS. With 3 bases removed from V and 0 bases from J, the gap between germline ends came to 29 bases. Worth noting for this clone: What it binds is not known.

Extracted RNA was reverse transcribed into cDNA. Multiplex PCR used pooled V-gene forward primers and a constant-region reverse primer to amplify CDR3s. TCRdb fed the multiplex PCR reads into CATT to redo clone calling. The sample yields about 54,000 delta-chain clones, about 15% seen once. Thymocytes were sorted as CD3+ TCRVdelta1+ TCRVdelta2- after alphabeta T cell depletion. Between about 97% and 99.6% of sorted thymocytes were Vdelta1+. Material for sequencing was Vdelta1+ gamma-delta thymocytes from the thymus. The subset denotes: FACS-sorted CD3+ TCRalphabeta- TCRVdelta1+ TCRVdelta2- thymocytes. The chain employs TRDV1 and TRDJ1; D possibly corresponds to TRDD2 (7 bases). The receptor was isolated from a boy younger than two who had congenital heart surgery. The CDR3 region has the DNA TGTGCTCTTGGGGAGATATTCCTACGGCCTGATACGCTACTTTACACCGATAAACTCATCTTT. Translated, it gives CALGEIFLRPDTLLYTDKLIF.